These T cell receptor beta chains were read from a single sample in a study of CD4 and CD8 cells across lung adenocarcinoma regions. Using its own MiXCR run on the PCR reads, TCRdb lists one record per CDR3 protein. The sample includes more than 2,000 distinct CDR3 sequences, about half of them seen just once. The sample comprised CD4+ T cells from the center of a lung tumor. These receptors all stem from a female donor with lung adenocarcinoma. The CD4 and CD8 labels of this study may be unreliable. Both conserved end residues are part of each CDR3. The D gene is left open where the match is weak. Some rows mark clone size as missing; the rest say once, few, many or name a class of expanded clone.

TGTGCCAGCAGCCTCCTGGATCGGGGTCCCGGTGAGCAGTTCTTC CASSLLDRGPGEQFF TRBJ2-1 15 NA NA TRBV3-1
TGTGCCACAAACCCGGGACTGTTCTACGAGCAGTACTTC CATNPGLFYEQYF TRBJ2-7 13 NA NA TRBV6-1
TGTGCCAGCAGTGGAACTAGCGGGAAGGCCCTTTTGGACAATGAGCAGTTCTTC CASSGTSGKALLDNEQFF TRBJ2-1 18 TRBD2 once TRBV6-1
TGTGCCAGCAGTTTGGTCTTCCAAGAGACCCAGTACTTC CASSLVFQETQYF TRBJ2-5 13 NA NA TRBV27
TGTGCCAGCAGTGAACCAGGGGGAAATTCACCCCTCCACTTT CASSEPGGNSPLHF TRBJ1-6 14 TRBD1 medium-sized TRBV25-1
TGTGCCAGCAGTTCCGTAGGACAGCCAAACACCGGGGAGCTGTTTTTT CASSSVGQPNTGELFF TRBJ2-2 16 NA NA TRBV6-5
TGTGCCAGCAGTCCGCGAGCGGGAGCCAGAGATACGCAGTACTTT CASSPRAGARDTQYF TRBJ2-3 15 TRBD2 NA TRBV6-1
TGCAGTGCTAGAGCATCAGGGGGCGGCACCGGGGAGCTGTTTTTT CSARASGGGTGELFF TRBJ2-2 15 TRBD1 NA TRBV20-1
TGTGCCTGCGACAGGGTGGGCGTTCGGGGGGCCAACGTCCTGACTTTC CACDRVGVRGANVLTF TRBJ2-6 16 TRBD1 medium-sized TRBV6-1
TGTGCCAGCAGGCCGGGACGGAACTCCTACGAGCAGTACTTC CASRPGRNSYEQYF TRBJ2-7 14 NA few TRBV6-1
TGTGCCATCAGCCCGAGGCCTAACACCGAAGAGACCCAGTACTTC CAISPRPNTEETQYF TRBJ2-5 15 NA NA TRBV10-3
TGTGCCAGCAGACCTACAGGGGGCCGGGAGCAGTACTTC CASRPTGGREQYF TRBJ2-7 13 TRBD1 few TRBV27
TGTGCCAGCATAAAGGGGACAGGGGGCAACTATGGCTACACCTTC CASIKGTGGNYGYTF TRBJ1-2 15 TRBD1 medium-sized TRBV6-1
TGTGCCAGCAGTGTGCTACAGGGTACCTCCAGTGAGCAGTTCTTT CASSVLQGTSSEQFF TRBJ2-1 15 NA NA TRBV6-1
TGCGCCAGCAGGGACCCCGGACCTCTACGGGTCGGAGGCTACACCTTC CASRDPGPLRVGGYTF TRBJ1-2 16 NA large TRBV10-2
TGTGCCAGCATCTCTACCGGGACGGCCTTCACCGGGGAGCTGTTTTTT CASISTGTAFTGELFF TRBJ2-2 16 NA few TRBV7-2
TGTGCCAGCAGTTTTTTTAACAGCTTAAATGAGCAGTTCTTC CASSFFNSLNEQFF TRBJ2-1 14 NA NA TRBV27
TGTGCCAGCAGCTTACAACTAGCGGGAGCGAATGAGCAGTTCTTC CASSLQLAGANEQFF TRBJ2-1 15 TRBD2 NA TRBV7-8
TGTGCCAGCAGTCGGACTAGCGGGGGCTACAATGAGCAGTTCTTC CASSRTSGGYNEQFF TRBJ2-1 15 TRBD2 large TRBV27
TGTGCCAGCAGCTCAGGACTGAGTAGCACCGGGGAGCTGTTTTTT CASSSGLSSTGELFF TRBJ2-2 15 NA NA TRBV7-2
TGTGCCAGCATGGACAGGGTTTCAGAGACCCAGTACTTC CASMDRVSETQYF TRBJ2-5 13 TRBD1 medium-sized TRBV6-1
TGTGCCAGCAGTGGGACAAATTACAATGAGCAGTTCTTC CASSGTNYNEQFF TRBJ2-1 13 NA medium-sized TRBV6-1
TGTGCCAGCAGACGGGCAGGGGGCCTTGCAAATGAGCAGTTCTTT CASRRAGGLANEQFF TRBJ2-3 15 TRBD1 NA TRBV6-1
TGTGCCAGCAGTTTTGAAACTAGCGGGTTCTACAATGAGCAGTTCTTC CASSFETSGFYNEQFF TRBJ2-1 16 TRBD2 NA TRBV12-3/TRBV12-4
TGTGCCAGCAGTGAAGAGGGGGGAGGGGGGTCCTACGAGCAGTACTTC CASSEEGGGGSYEQYF TRBJ2-7 16 NA medium-sized TRBV6-1
TGTGCCAGCAGTTTAGACGGACGGGGTTTAACGGGCTACACCTTC CASSLDGRGLTGYTF TRBJ1-2 15 NA few TRBV12-3/TRBV12-4
TGCAGTGCTAGAGATCGGACAGGGGCGCATCAAGAGACCCAGTACTTC CSARDRTGAHQETQYF TRBJ2-5 16 TRBD1 NA TRBV20-1
TGTGCCAGCAGTGGCGACGGGAATCAGCCCCAGCATTTT CASSGDGNQPQHF TRBJ1-5 13 NA few TRBV6-1
TGTGCCAGCAGTGAATCAGGTTACGAGCAGTTCTTC CASSESGYEQFF TRBJ2-1 12 NA medium-sized TRBV6-1
TGTGCCAGCAGTGAAGCGCCCCCCGGCACTTGGGAGCAGTACTTC CASSEAPPGTWEQYF TRBJ2-7 15 NA NA TRBV6-1
TGTGCCAGCAGGGGGACTCCCCAGTCTGATACGCAGTACTTC CASRGTPQSDTQYF TRBJ2-7 14 NA NA TRBV6-1